This T cell receptor beta chain was recorded in a study of blood T cells in healthy people across ages. Regarding the study as a whole: A strong correlation was seen between TCR beta diversity and naive T cell percentage. PBMCs were not sorted, which prevented a conclusive comparison of naive versus antigen-experienced cells.

CDR3 size: 17 residues. Germline V gene data show CDR1 as SGHTA and CDR2 as FQGNSA. The junction had 7 bases not matched to a gene; V was cut back by 8 bases and J by 0 bases. PBMCs were isolated at a quantity of at least 6.5 million per sample. This clonotype was found a few times. The antigen is unknown. The second PCR ran roughly 6 to 11 cycles with a sample-barcoded 5' primer and J-beta primers. TCRdb independently ran MiXCR on the 5' RACE reads; one entry per CDR3 protein. The sample consists of 450,000 to 700,000 distinct CDR3 sequences, roughly 28% of them appearing once. This chain links TRBV7-2 with TRBJ2-1; 13 bases line up with TRBD2. This TCR was sampled from a woman in her 70s in good health. Material for sequencing was blood. The CDR3 DNA follows: TGTGCCAGCCGTGGGACTAGCGGGGCTCGCTCCTACAATGAGCAGTTCTTC. Protein product: CASRGTSGARSYNEQFF.